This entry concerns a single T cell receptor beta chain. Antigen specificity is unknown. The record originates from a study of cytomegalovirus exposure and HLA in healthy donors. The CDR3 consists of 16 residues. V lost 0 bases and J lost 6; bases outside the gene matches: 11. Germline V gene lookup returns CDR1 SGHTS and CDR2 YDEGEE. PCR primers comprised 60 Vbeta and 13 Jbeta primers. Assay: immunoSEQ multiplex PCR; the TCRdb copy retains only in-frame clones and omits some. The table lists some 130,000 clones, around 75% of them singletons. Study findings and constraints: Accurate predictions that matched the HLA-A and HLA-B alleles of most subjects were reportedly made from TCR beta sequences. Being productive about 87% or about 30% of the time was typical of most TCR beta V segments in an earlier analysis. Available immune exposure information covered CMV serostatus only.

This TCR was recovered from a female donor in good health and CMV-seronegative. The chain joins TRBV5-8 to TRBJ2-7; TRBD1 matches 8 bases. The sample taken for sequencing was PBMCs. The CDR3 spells CASSLVGSGGQVEQYF. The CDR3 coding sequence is TGTGCCAGCAGCTTGGTGGGCTCAGGGGGCCAGGTCGAGCAGTACTTC.